Presented here are 29 T cell receptor beta chains from one specimen sequenced in a study of Graves' ophthalmopathy and Graves' hyperthyroidism. Amplified material comprised TCR beta CDR3 regions derived from RNA transcripts. HTBI primers served in a first-round RT-PCR, which a second-round multiplex PCR followed. Each CDR3 protein gets one entry after TCRdb re-called the multiplex PCR reads with MiXCR. The sample gives hundreds of thousands of distinct CDR3 sequences, 22% of which show up once; approximately 7% is in the top ten. Sequencing was carried out using peripheral blood. Receptors originate from a woman aged 18-29 years with stable Graves' hyperthyroidism. Some clones in this sample may be carry-over from other donors' samples.

This clonotype appeared many times. V usage is TRBV29-1 and J usage is TRBJ1-1; 7 nucleotides line up with TRBD1. The V segment lost 4 bases and the J segment 8 bases; nucleotides outside the gene matches: 10. CDR3 length: 13 amino acids. Germline CDR1 is SQVTM and CDR2 is ANQGSEA. CDR3 sequence reads: CSVVGGQLSEAFF. CDR3 sequence (DNA): TGCAGCGTTGTAGGGGGCCAATTATCAGAAGCTTTCTTT.

This chain connects TRBV4-1 to TRBJ1-6; possibly TRBD1 for D (5 bases). Between the trimmed V and J ends, which lost 1 base and 7 bases, there was a span of 8 bases. Germline V gene data show CDR1 as MGHRA and CDR2 as YSYEKL. The CDR3 length is 14 residues. The CDR3 here is CASSQGGANSPLHF. The DNA of the CDR3 is TGCGCCAGCAGCCAAGGGGGCGCGAATTCACCCCTCCACTTT.

This clonotype has ten or more counts. This sequence joins TRBV30 and TRBJ2-7, with unresolved D. V was shortened by 0 bases and J by 0 bases, with 9 bases between the two germline ends. Looked up from germline, CDR1 is GTSNPN and CDR2 is SVGIG (reference sequence). The CDR3 length is 14 residues. CDR3 sequence: CAWSVLPRSYEQYF. DNA for the CDR3: TGTGCCTGGAGTGTACTACCGCGCTCCTACGAGCAGTACTTC.

The table lists this clonotype with a few counts. The chain is built from TRBV6-1 and TRBJ2-7; 8 nucleotides line up with TRBD1. Unmatched junction bases numbered 10, after V lost 6 bases and J lost 3 bases. This CDR3 contains 15 residues. The germline V gene encodes CDR1 MNHNS and CDR2 SASEGT. The CDR3: CASSPPQDRVYEQYF. CDR3 DNA sequence: TGTGCCAGCAGCCCCCCCCAGGACAGGGTCTACGAGCAGTACTTC.

The rearrangement uses TRBV12-3 or TRBV12-4 and TRBJ1-5; D gene ambiguous. V shed 3 bases and J shed 3 bases, with 9 bases lying between them. This CDR3 has 14 amino acids. Written as DNA, the CDR3 is TGTGCCAGCAGTTTCCCCGGACCCAATCAGCCCCAGCATTTT. Residues: CASSFPGPNQPQHF.

This clonotype was observed a few times. The chain is built from TRBV27 and TRBJ1-2; D is unclear. Germline lookup yields CDR1 MNHEY and CDR2 SMNVEV (reference sequence). The CDR3 sequence is 13 residues long. The V gene lost 0 bases and the J gene lost 5 bases, with 7 bases spanning the gap. CDR3 sequence reads: CASSLSVFYGYTF. As DNA, the CDR3 is TGTGCCAGCAGTTTATCAGTTTTTTATGGCTACACCTTC.

This clonotype has more than one count but fewer than ten. The chain recombines TRBV7-8 with TRBJ1-1; D remains unclear. The germline CDR1 and CDR2 sequences are SGHVS and FQNEAQ. The CDR3 covers 14 residues. With 4 bases removed from V and 1 base from J, the gap between germline ends came to 10 bases. This chain's CDR3 is CASSYDGSNTEAFF. CDR3 bases: TGTGCCAGCAGCTACGACGGGTCGAACACTGAAGCTTTCTTT.

This clonotype was observed at least ten times. This rearrangement joins TRBV6-2 or TRBV6-3 to TRBJ2-5; a weak D match, TRBD2 (5 bases). Trimming removed 0 bases from V and 4 bases from J, with 21 bases in between. CDR1 is MNHEY and CDR2 is SVGEGT in the germline V gene. The CDR3 consists of 18 residues. The CDR3 DNA follows: TGTGCCAGCAGTTACTCGAGATCTGGGAGTCGGATTTTAGAGACCCAGTACTTC. Its protein is CASSYSRSGSRILETQYF.

The rearrangement links TRBV7-9 to TRBJ1-1; D not resolved. CDR1 is SEHNR and CDR2 is FQNEAQ in the germline V gene (reference sequence). Trimming pared 1 base from V and 4 bases from J, leaving 13 bases between. The CDR3 contains 15 residues. As DNA, the CDR3 is TGTGCCAGCAGCTTAGAGAATCGGAAATCCACTGAAGCTTTCTTT. Its translation is CASSLENRKSTEAFF.

The chain has TRBV20-1 and TRBJ1-1; possible D gene TRBD1, 5 bases. Germline-derived CDR1 and CDR2 are DFQATT and SNEGSKA (reference sequence). The CDR3 contains 13 residues. Deletions cut 5 bases from V and 1 base from J, with 11 bases between. The CDR3 DNA sequence: TGCAGTGCTTCCCGACAGCCGAACACTGAAGCTTTCTTT. It is translated as CSASRQPNTEAFF.

This clonotype was seen many times. The chain recombines TRBV11-2 with TRBJ1-1; the D gene is possibly TRBD1 (5 bases). Trimming left V 0 bases short and J 4 bases short, with 12 bases between. Germline CDR1 is SGHAT and CDR2 is FQNNGV. The CDR3 extends over 15 amino acids. CDR3 coding DNA: TGTGCCAGCAGCTTAGAAGGGTGGGGGGGCACTGAAGCTTTCTTT. Protein sequence: CASSLEGWGGTEAFF. Full variable domain (outside the CDR3, taken from reference TRBV11-2 and TRBJ1-1): EAGVAQSPRYKIIEKRQSVAFWCNPISGHATLYWYQQILGQGPKLLIQFQNNGVVDDSQLPKDRFSAERLKGVDSTLKIQPAKLEDSAVYLCASSLEGWGGTEAFFGQGTRLTVV.

This sequence joins TRBV19 and TRBJ1-2, with D unclear. The CDR3 totals 14 residues. CDR1 and CDR2 from the germline V gene are LNHDA and SQIVND (reference sequence). V gave up 1 base and J gave up 5 bases, with 11 bases separating them. CDR3 loop: CASSIAPGNYGYTF. The DNA of the CDR3 is TGTGCCAGTAGTATAGCGCCCGGGAATTATGGCTACACCTTC.

This clonotype was seen repeatedly, ten times or more. The genes are TRBV11-2 and TRBJ2-7; D unresolved. From germline, CDR1 is SGHAT and CDR2 FQNNGV. The CDR3 has 14 amino acids. Trimming removed 0 bases from V and 6 bases from J, with 12 bases in between. The CDR3 DNA sequence: TGTGCCAGCAGCTTAGACCGAGGCTTCGGCGAGCAGTACTTC. It codes for CASSLDRGFGEQYF.

This clonotype was seen repeatedly, ten times or more. V and J are TRBV12-3 or TRBV12-4 and TRBJ1-1, with 7 positions matching TRBD1. With 6 bases clipped from V and 0 bases from J, the junction kept 7 bases outside the gene matches. This CDR3 region has 15 residues. The CDR3 DNA sequence: TGTGCCAGCAGATCACAGGGGCTCATGAACACTGAAGCTTTCTTT. Translating it yields CASRSQGLMNTEAFF.

Only one count was recorded for this clonotype. The chain employs TRBV28 and TRBJ1-1; D possibly corresponds to TRBD1 (6 bases). This CDR3 has 16 amino acids. The germline V and J ends were trimmed by 6 bases and 6 bases, with 23 bases remaining between them. The V gene's germline CDR1 is MDHEN and CDR2 SYDVKM. CDR3 bases: TGTGCCAGCAGCCTCCGATCGGGGGGCGCGATGGCTGAAGCTTTCTTT. It is translated as CASSLRSGGAMAEAFF.

In its sample, this clonotype was seen many times. The V and J genes are TRBV20-1 and TRBJ2-2, with TRBD2 matching over 9 bases. V was clipped by 1 base and J by 6 bases; unmatched bases: 6. The CDR3 has 15 residues. Germline CDR1 is DFQATT and CDR2 is SNEGSKA (reference sequence). CDR3 region: CSARGVAGGPGELFF. The CDR3 nucleotides are TGCAGTGCTAGAGGGGTGGCGGGAGGGCCCGGGGAGCTGTTTTTT.

The CDR3 sequence: CASRARTANTGELFF. The CDR3 nucleotides read TGTGCCAGCAGAGCCCGGACCGCGAACACCGGGGAGCTGTTTTTT. J is TRBJ2-2 and V is TRBV6-1, with D unresolved. The CDR3 contains 15 residues. The germline gives CDR1 MNHNS, CDR2 SASEGT. V was cut by 6 bases and J by 0 bases, with 11 bases left in between.

The V gene is TRBV28, the J gene TRBJ1-5; 8 bases agree with TRBD1. The CDR3 consists of 14 residues. V lost 8 bases, J lost 2 bases, and 5 bases stayed unmatched. CDR1 MDHEN and CDR2 SYDVKM come from the germline V gene. This CDR3 is CASLLTGGNQPQHF. In nucleotides, the CDR3 is TGTGCCAGCCTTTTGACAGGGGGCAATCAGCCCCAGCATTTT.

V gene TRBV6-2 or TRBV6-3 combines with J gene TRBJ1-1, with D unclear. This CDR3 comprises 14 residues. The germline gives CDR1 MNHEY, CDR2 SVGEGT. V lost 6 bases and J 1 base, leaving 12 bases between the germline ends. For the CDR3, the DNA is TGTGCCAGCAGCCTCTCTAATTGGAACACTGAAGCTTTCTTT. It encodes CASSLSNWNTEAFF.

This clonotype was observed a handful of times. The V gene is TRBV30, the J gene TRBJ2-3; 11 bases line up with TRBD1. CDR1 is GTSNPN, CDR2 SVGIG, per germline (reference sequence). V lost 0 bases to trimming and J lost 5 bases; unmatched junction nucleotides: 4. The CDR3 is made up of 15 amino acids. This CDR3 is CAWSVGTGGQDTQYF. As DNA, the CDR3 is TGTGCCTGGAGTGTAGGGACAGGGGGTCAAGATACGCAGTATTTT.

This clonotype was found many times. The chain has TRBV9 and TRBJ1-2; the D is unclear. This CDR3 contains 15 residues. Germline assignment: CDR1 SGDLS and CDR2 YYNGEE. The V and J ends lost 0 bases and 4 bases respectively, with 13 bases between them. The CDR3 region is CASSVEAAEAYGYTF. The CDR3, as DNA: TGTGCCAGCAGCGTAGAGGCAGCGGAGGCCTATGGCTACACCTTC.

This rearrangement joins TRBV6-5 to TRBJ1-2; 7 nucleotides agree with TRBD1. Germline lookup yields CDR1 MNHEY and CDR2 SVGAGI. The CDR3 extends over 15 amino acids. Germline trimming cut 2 bases from V and 3 bases from J; bases unmatched to any gene: 6. DNA for the CDR3: TGTGCCAGCAGTTACGGTGTGGGGACAGACTATGGCTACACCTTC. Translating gives CASSYGVGTDYGYTF.

This clonotype was detected ten times or more. This chain links TRBV7-3 with TRBJ2-2, with 8 nucleotides matching TRBD2. CDR3 length: 14 amino acids. V dropped 4 bases and J dropped 4; count of bases not matched to a gene: 2. The V gene's germline CDR1 is SGHTA and CDR2 FQGTGA. The CDR3, as DNA: TGTGCCAGCAGCTCGGGACTAGGCACCGGGGAGCTGTTTTTT. This encodes CASSSGLGTGELFF.

This clonotype came up a few times. The chain couples TRBV18 to TRBJ1-1; 8 bases are a match to TRBD1. The length of the CDR3 is 17 residues. Looked up from germline, CDR1 is KGHSH and CDR2 is LQKENI. The ends lost 3 bases at V and 1 base at J; junction bases unmatched: 10. The CDR3 here is CASSPGQGWRGNTEAFF. Written as DNA, the CDR3 is TGTGCCAGCTCACCCGGACAGGGCTGGAGGGGGAACACTGAAGCTTTCTTT.

The chain joins TRBV20-1 to TRBJ2-5; TRBD1 matches 9 bases. Per germline, CDR1 DFQATT and CDR2 SNEGSKA (reference sequence). There are 16 residues in the CDR3. V dropped 6 bases and J dropped 1; count of bases not matched to a gene: 12. The CDR3 here is CSASTGGRPSQETQYF. The CDR3 DNA follows: TGCAGTGCCAGTACAGGGGGCCGTCCTAGCCAAGAGACCCAGTACTTC.

This clonotype came up a few times. A clone one base away is much larger, so this may be a read error. V gene TRBV30 combines with J gene TRBJ1-1, with D perhaps matching TRBD1 (6 bases). In germline, CDR1 is GTSNPN, CDR2 SVGIG (reference sequence). Trimming shortened V by 1 base and J by 1 base, and 13 bases separated the two germline ends. This CDR3 has 15 amino acids. CDR3 region: CAWSDGDTWNTEAFF. In DNA, the CDR3 is TGTGCCTGGAGTGATGGGGACACCTGGAACACTGAAGCTTTCTTT. Full variable domain (missing parts from reference TRBV30 and TRBJ1-1): SQTIHQWPATLVQPVGSPLSLECTVEGTSNPNLYWYRQAAGRGLQLLFYSVGIGQISSEVPQNLSASRPQDRQFILSSKKLLLSDSGFYLCAWSDGDTWNTEAFFGQGTRLTVV.

This sequence joins TRBV25-1 and TRBJ2-5; no clear D gene. Trimming left V 6 bases short and J 1 base short, with 12 bases between. The CDR3 runs 14 residues. The germline gives CDR1 MGHDK, CDR2 SYGVNS. CDR3 in amino acids: CASRSVGSQETQYF. CDR3 sequence (DNA): TGTGCCAGCAGATCCGTAGGCAGCCAAGAGACCCAGTACTTC.

The chain combines TRBV5-1 with TRBJ2-2; TRBD1 or TRBD2 may be the D gene (6 bases each). Germline V gene sequence: CDR1 SGHRS, CDR2 YFSETQ. The CDR3 runs to 15 residues. V was cut by 3 bases and J by 0 bases, with 9 bases left in between. This CDR3 is CASSYGGTNTGELFF. CDR3 coding DNA: TGCGCCAGCAGCTACGGGGGCACGAACACCGGGGAGCTGTTTTTT. Full variable domain (missing parts from reference TRBV5-1 and TRBJ2-2): KAGVTQTPRYLIKTRGQQVTLSCSPISGHRSVSWYQQTPGQGLQFLFEYFSETQRNKGNFPGRFSGRQFSNSRSEMNVSTLELGDSALYLCASSYGGTNTGELFFGEGSRLTVL.

Many counts were recorded for this clonotype. The chain uses TRBV3-1 and TRBJ2-7; D not certain. CDR1 LGHDT and CDR2 YNNKEL come from the germline V gene (reference sequence). Trimming took off 1 base at V and 3 bases at J, with 7 bases between the two ends. This CDR3 is built from 13 residues. The CDR3 bases are TGTGCCAGCAGCCAAGTTAGAAACTACGAGCAGTACTTC. The encoded protein is CASSQVRNYEQYF.